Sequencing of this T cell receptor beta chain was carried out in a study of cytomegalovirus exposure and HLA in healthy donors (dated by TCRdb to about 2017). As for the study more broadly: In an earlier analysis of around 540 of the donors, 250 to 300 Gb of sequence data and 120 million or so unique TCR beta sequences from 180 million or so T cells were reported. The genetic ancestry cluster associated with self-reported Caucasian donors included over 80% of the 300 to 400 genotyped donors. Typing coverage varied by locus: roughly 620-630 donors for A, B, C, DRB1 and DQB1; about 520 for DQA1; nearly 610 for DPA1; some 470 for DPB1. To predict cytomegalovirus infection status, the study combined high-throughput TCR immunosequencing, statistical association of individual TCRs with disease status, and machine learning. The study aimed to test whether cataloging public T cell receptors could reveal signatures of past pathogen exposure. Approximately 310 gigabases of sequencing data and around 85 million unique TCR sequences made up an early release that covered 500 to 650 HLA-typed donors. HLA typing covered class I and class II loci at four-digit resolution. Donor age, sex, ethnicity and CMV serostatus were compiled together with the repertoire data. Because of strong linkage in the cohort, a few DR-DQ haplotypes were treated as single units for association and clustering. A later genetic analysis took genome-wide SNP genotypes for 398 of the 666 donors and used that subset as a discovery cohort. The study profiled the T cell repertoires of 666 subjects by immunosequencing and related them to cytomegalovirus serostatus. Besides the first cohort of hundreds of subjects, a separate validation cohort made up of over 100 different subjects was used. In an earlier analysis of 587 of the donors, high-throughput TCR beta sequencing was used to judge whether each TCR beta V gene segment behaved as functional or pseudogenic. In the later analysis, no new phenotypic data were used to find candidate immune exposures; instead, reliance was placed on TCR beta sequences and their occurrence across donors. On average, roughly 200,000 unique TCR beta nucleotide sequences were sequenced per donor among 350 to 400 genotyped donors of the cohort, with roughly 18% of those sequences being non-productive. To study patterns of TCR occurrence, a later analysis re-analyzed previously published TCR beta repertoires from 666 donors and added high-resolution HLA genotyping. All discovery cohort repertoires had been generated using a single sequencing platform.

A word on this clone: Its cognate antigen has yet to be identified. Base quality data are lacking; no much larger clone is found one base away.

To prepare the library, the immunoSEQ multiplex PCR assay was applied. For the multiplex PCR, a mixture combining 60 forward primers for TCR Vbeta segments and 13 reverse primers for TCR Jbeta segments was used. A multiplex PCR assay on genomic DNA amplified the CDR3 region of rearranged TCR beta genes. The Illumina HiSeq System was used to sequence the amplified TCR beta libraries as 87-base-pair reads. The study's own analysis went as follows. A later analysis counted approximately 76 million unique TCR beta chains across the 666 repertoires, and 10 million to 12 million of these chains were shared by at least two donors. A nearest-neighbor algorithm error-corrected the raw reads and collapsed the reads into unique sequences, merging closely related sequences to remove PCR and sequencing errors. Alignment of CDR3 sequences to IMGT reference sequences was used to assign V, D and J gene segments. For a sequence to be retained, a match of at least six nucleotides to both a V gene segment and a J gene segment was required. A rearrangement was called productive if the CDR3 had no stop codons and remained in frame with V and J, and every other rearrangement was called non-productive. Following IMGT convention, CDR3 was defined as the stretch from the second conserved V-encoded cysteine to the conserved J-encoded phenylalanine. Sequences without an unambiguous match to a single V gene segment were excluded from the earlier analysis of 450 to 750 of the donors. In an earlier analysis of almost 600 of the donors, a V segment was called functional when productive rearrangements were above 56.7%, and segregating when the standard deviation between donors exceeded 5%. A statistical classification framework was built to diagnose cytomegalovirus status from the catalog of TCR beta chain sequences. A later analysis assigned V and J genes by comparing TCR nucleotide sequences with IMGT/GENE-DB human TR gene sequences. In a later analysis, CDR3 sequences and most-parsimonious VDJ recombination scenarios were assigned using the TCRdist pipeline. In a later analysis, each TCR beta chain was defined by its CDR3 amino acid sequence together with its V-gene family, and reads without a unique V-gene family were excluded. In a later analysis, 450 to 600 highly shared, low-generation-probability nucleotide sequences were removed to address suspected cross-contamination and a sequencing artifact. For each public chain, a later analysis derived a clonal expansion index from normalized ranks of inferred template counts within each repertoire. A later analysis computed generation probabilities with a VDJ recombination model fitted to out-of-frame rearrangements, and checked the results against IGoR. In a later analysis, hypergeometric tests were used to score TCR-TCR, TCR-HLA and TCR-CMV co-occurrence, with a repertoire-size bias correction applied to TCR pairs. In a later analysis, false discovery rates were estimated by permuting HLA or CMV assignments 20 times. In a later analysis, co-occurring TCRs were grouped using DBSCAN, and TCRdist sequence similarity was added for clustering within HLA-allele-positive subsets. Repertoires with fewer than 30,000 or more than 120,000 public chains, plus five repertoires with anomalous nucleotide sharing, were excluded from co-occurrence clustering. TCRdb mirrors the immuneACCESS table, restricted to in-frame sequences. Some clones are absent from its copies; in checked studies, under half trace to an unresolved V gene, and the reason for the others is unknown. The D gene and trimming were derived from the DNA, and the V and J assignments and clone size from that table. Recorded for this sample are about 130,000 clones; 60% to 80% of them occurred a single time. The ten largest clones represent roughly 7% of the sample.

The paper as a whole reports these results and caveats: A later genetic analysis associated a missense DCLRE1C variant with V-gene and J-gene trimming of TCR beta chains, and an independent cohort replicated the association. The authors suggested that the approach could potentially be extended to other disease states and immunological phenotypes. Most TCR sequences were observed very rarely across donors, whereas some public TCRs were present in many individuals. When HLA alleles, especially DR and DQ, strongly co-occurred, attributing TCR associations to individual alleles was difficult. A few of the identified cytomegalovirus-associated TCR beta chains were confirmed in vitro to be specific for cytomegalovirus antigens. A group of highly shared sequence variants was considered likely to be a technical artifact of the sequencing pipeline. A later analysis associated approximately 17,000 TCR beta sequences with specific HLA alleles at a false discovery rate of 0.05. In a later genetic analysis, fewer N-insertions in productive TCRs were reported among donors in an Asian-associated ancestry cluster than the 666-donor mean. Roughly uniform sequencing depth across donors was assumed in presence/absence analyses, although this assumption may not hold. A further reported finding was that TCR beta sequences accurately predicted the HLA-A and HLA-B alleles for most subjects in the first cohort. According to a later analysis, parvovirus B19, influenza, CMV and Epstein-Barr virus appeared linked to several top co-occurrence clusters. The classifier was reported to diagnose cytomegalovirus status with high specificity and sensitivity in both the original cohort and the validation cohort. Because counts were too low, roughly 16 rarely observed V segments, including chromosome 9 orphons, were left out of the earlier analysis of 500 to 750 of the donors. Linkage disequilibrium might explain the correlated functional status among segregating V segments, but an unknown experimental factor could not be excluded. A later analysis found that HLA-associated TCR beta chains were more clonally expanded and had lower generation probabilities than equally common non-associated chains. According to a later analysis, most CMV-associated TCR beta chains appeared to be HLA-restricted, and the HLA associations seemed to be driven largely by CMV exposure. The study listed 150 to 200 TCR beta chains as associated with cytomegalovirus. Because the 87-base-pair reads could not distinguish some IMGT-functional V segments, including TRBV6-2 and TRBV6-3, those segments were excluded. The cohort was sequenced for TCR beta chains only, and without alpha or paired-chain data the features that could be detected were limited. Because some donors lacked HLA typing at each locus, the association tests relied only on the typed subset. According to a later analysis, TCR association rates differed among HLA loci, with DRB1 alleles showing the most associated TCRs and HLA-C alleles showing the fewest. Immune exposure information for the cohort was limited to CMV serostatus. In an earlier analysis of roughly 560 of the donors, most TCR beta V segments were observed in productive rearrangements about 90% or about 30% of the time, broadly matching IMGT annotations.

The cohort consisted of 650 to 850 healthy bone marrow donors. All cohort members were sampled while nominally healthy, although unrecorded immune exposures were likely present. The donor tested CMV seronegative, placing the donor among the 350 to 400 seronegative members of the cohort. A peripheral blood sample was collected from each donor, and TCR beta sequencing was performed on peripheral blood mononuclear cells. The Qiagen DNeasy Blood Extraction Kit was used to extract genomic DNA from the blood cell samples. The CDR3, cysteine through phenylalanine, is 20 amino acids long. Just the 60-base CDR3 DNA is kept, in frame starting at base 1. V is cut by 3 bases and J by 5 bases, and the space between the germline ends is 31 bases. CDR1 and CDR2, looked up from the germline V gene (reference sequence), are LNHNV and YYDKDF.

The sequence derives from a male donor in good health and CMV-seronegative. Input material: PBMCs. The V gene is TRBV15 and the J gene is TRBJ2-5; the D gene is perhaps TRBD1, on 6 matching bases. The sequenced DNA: TGTGCCACCAGCAGCGAACATGGGGGCCGTGAGCGCGGGCAATGGGAGACCCAGTACTTC. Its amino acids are CATSSEHGGRERGQWETQYF.